A selection of T cell receptor beta chains follows, all from one sample in a study of blood T cells in healthy people across ages. TCRdb reanalysed the 5' RACE reads using MiXCR and keeps one entry per CDR3 protein. The table includes approximately 1,000,000 distinct CDR3 sequences, roughly two fifths detected once. Sequenced material: blood. Receptors were obtained from a man between 18 and 29 years old in good health. Both conserved end residues are part of each CDR3. Clone size is not always given. Where it is, it says once, few, many or a class for expanded clones.

-	TRBV4-3	TRBJ1-2	14	CASSQYRGVYGYTF
many	TRBV5-1	TRBJ2-1	15	CASSLFLDPTNEQFF
few	TRBV21-1	TRBJ2-5	15	CASSIRDRAQETQYF
-	TRBV21-1	TRBJ1-4	18	CASSKAEGAGQRCEKLFF
-	TRBV6-1	TRBJ2-3	16	CASSGYSFSSTDTQYF
few	TRBV28	TRBJ2-5	17	CASSSKAHRPYQETQYF
-	TRBV29-1	TRBJ2-7	13	CSVVRAENYEQYF
-	TRBV7-9	TRBJ2-5	12	CASSLEGRTQYF
-	TRBV28	TRBJ2-6	16	CASSLGLGSGANVLTF
many	TRBV7-3	TRBJ2-1	15	CASSLPGLANNEQFF
many	TRBV7-8	TRBJ1-1	14	CASSSGRTNTEAFF
-	TRBV20-1	TRBJ1-1	15	CSARRRDIMDTEAFF
many	TRBV12-3/TRBV12-4	TRBJ1-2	12	CASSAGLYGYTF
once	TRBV9	TRBJ2-2	15	CASSARLEGAGELFF
few	TRBV29-1	TRBJ2-3	14	CSVVLAGGVDTQYF
few	TRBV5-1	TRBJ1-2	15	CASSYGQFDTYGYTF
few	TRBV6-6	TRBJ1-6	15	CASSNPGQINSPLHF
-	TRBV7-9	TRBJ2-3	15	CASSFTRSGTDTQYF
few	TRBV27	TRBJ2-1	15	CASRIRDRAYNEQFF
-	TRBV10-3	TRBJ2-5	17	CAISRMDRGRGQETQYF
-	TRBV11-2	TRBJ2-1	19	CASSLDPTERGGRFYEQFF
few	TRBV7-2	TRBJ2-1	15	CMVAGGGASHNEQFF
-	TRBV5-1	TRBJ2-1	15	CASSSVAGPYNEQFF
few	TRBV4-1	TRBJ2-1	15	CASSPVLRDYNEQFF
-	TRBV2	TRBJ2-4	14	CAGISPTLYNEQYF
-	TRBV5-8	TRBJ1-1	15	CASSHEGLWNTEAFF
-	TRBV7-9	TRBJ1-4	14	CASSSGTGAKKLFF
many	TRBV6-2/TRBV6-3	TRBJ2-3	13	CASAASRTDTQYF
few	TRBV19	TRBJ1-1	13	CASSISRNTEAFF
few	TRBV20-1	TRBJ1-5	13	CSAPDGSNQPQHF
-	TRBV10-3	TRBJ1-1	15	CAISEHSGEHTEAFF
many	TRBV9	TRBJ1-6	15	CASSVTKTDNSPLHF
-	TRBV18	TRBJ1-1	12	CASSQSGEGAFF
-	TRBV7-9	-	16	CASSSGRDTMPYEQYF
few	TRBV20-1	TRBJ1-5	14	CSAQGPLVDQPQHF
many	TRBV12-3/TRBV12-4	TRBJ1-5	17	CASSFERGLGGDQPQHF
-	TRBV4-3	TRBJ1-1	13	CASSQVGAAEAFF
-	TRBV7-2	TRBJ1-2	15	CASSPIRASNYGYTF
few	TRBV7-2	TRBJ1-5	16	CASSLVGRASNQPQHF
few	TRBV29-1	TRBJ1-1	14	CSVAYRGGKTEAFF
-	TRBV6-2/TRBV6-3	TRBJ1-1	14	CASIGAGMNTEAFF
-	TRBV20-1	TRBJ2-3	17	CSARDLRDRLRTDTQYF
-	TRBV6-1	TRBJ1-2	12	CASRTGGLGYTF
once	TRBV7-2	TRBJ1-2	15	CASSPQDSPNYGYTF
-	TRBV6-5	TRBJ2-2	15	CASSYSISEGGELFF
-	TRBV4-3	TRBJ1-6	15	CASSQTGQGNSPLHF
-	TRBV2	TRBJ1-2	13	CASRERGLVGYTF
-	TRBV2	TRBJ1-1	11	CALVLSSEAFF
few	TRBV5-1	TRBJ1-2	15	CASSLTTTANYGYTF
-	TRBV28	TRBJ1-5	14	CASSPRARNQPQHF
few	TRBV12-3/TRBV12-4	TRBJ1-2	15	CASSLQGWSNYGYTF
-	TRBV20-1	TRBJ1-1	12	CSARIQNTEAFF
few	TRBV4-2	TRBJ1-5	13	CASSQGDIKPQHF
-	TRBV9	TRBJ2-1	15	CASSVEALTNNEQFF
many	TRBV4-1	TRBJ2-3	16	CASSRLAGGSTDTQYF
-	TRBV5-1	TRBJ1-1	13	CASSRRSETEAFF
-	TRBV2	TRBJ2-1	12	CASSEAGTRQFF
-	TRBV7-3	TRBJ1-2	15	CAGSYSPGQVYGYTF
-	TRBV20-1	TRBJ2-6	14	CSADTAPGANVLTF